These 7 T cell receptor beta chains were sequenced from one sample in a study of T cells in Graves' hyperthyroidism and ophthalmopathy. Authors of the study amplified TCR beta CDR3 regions from RNA transcripts. The HTBI primer set was used in a first-round RT-PCR of the TCR CDR3. TCRdb re-analysed the multiplex PCR reads in MiXCR, keeping a single row per CDR3 protein. The sample records roughly 400,000 distinct CDR3 sequences, 15% to 19% being singletons. The sample was blood. Receptors were obtained from a woman between 18 and 29 years old with Graves' hyperthyroidism that later progressed to Graves' ophthalmopathy.

Many counts were recorded for this clonotype. The chain links TRBV6-1 to TRBJ2-2; D is ambiguous. Trimming shortened V by 3 bases and J by 4 bases, and 12 bases separated the two germline ends. Germline lookup yields CDR1 MNHNS and CDR2 SASEGT. The CDR3 is 15 residues long. For the CDR3, the DNA is TGTGCCAGCAGTGATTATAGTTACGGCACCGGGGAGCTGTTTTTT. The encoded protein is CASSDYSYGTGELFF.

About this clonotype itself: A much larger clone is a single base away; this may be a read error. The DNA of the CDR3 is TGCAGTGCTAGGACCCGGAGGATTTTTGATACGCAGTATTTT. Its translation is CSARTRRIFDTQYF. The V and J genes are TRBV20-1 and TRBJ2-3; possible D gene TRBD2, 5 bases. Trimming cost V 3 bases and J 6 bases, with 16 bases left between them. The CDR3 contains 14 residues. CDR1 DFQATT and CDR2 SNEGSKA come from the germline V gene (reference sequence).

Many counts were recorded for this clonotype. The chain uses TRBV6-1 and TRBJ2-7; 9 positions agree with TRBD1. Germline V gives CDR1 MNHNS, CDR2 SASEGT. V was clipped by 5 bases and J by 7 bases; unmatched bases: 9. The CDR3 is 14 residues long. CDR3 sequence (DNA): TGTGCCAGCAGTTCCTGGGACAGGGTCGGGGAGCAGTACTTC. Amino acids: CASSSWDRVGEQYF.

The table lists this clonotype with many counts. This sequence joins TRBV27 and TRBJ2-7, with 8 bases matching TRBD2. CDR3 length equals 15 residues. The V segment lost 6 bases and the J segment 2 bases; nucleotides outside the gene matches: 9. Per germline, CDR1 MNHEY and CDR2 SMNVEV (reference sequence). The CDR3 DNA sequence: TGTGCCAGCAGGTGGAGCGGGAGTAACCCCTACGAGCAGTACTTC. Translation: CASRWSGSNPYEQYF.

This clonotype has ten or more counts. The chain couples TRBV11-2 to TRBJ2-1, with unresolved D. Germline V CDR1 and CDR2: SGHAT, FQNNGV. V lost 5 bases and J lost 0, with 5 bases in between. The CDR3 is 13 amino acids. The CDR3 nucleotides read TGTGCCAGCAGCACCAGCTCCTACAATGAGCAGTTCTTC. This translates into CASSTSSYNEQFF.

This clonotype was detected ten times or more. V gene TRBV2 combines with J gene TRBJ2-5; 9 bases line up with TRBD1. CDR3 length: 15 amino acids. The V gene's germline CDR1 is SNHLY and CDR2 FYNNEI. V dropped 6 bases and J dropped 5; count of bases not matched to a gene: 10. The CDR3 sequence: CASRLGQGKMETQYF. In DNA, the CDR3 is TGTGCCAGCAGGTTGGGACAGGGAAAGATGGAGACCCAGTACTTC.

The chain links TRBV11-1 to TRBJ2-2, with D perhaps TRBD2 (5 bases). V shed 6 bases and J shed 8 bases, with 31 bases lying between them. The CDR3 contains 19 residues. The germline V gene encodes CDR1 SGHAT and CDR2 FQDESV (reference sequence). The CDR3 loop reads CASSTGRTTFQLTGGELFF. In nucleotides, the CDR3 is TGTGCCAGCAGTACCGGACGGACGACCTTTCAATTAACGGGGGGGGAGCTGTTTTTT.